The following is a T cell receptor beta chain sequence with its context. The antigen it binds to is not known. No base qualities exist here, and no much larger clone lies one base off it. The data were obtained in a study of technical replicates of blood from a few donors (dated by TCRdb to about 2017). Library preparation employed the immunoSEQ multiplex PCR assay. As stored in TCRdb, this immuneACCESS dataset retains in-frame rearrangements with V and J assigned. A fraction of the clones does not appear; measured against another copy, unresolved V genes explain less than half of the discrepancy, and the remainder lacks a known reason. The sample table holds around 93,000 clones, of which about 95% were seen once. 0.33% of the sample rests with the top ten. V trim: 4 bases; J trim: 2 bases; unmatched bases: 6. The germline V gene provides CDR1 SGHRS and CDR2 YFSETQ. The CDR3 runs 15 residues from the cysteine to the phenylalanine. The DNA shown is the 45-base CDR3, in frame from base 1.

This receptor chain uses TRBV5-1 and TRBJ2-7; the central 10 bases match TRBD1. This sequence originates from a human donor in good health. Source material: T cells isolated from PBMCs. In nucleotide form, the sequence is TGCGCCAGCAGCCTGGGGGGACAGGGGACCTACGAGCAGTACTTC. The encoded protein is CASSLGGQGTYEQYF.